A single sample gave rise to the 29 T cell receptor beta chains below, sequenced in a study of CD8 T cells in Susac syndrome. The authors reverse transcribed roughly 0.45 to 1 ug RNA with random hexamers. TCRdb fed the immunoSEQ multiplex PCR reads into MiXCR, producing one record per CDR3 protein. Of under 250,000 distinct CDR3 sequences in the sample, about 93% are singletons; the top ten hold 0.07% to 0.09%. Specimen: CD4+ T cells from PBMCs. The receptor source for this set is a human donor with multiple sclerosis.

The rearrangement uses TRBV7-2 and TRBJ2-3; 7 nucleotides align to TRBD2. Trimming at V came to 10 bases and at J to 6 bases, leaving 13 bases not matched to a gene. The V gene's germline CDR1 is SGHTA and CDR2 FQGNSA. The length of the CDR3 is 14 residues. CDR3 loop: CAIGDRGVGDTQYF. The CDR3, as DNA: TGTGCCATCGGTGATCGGGGGGTTGGGGATACGCAGTATTTT.

This clonotype showed up just once. The chain has TRBV3-1 and TRBJ1-2; D is uncertain. Trimming shortened V by 4 bases and J by 5 bases, and 14 bases separated the two germline ends. Germline V gene sequence: CDR1 LGHDT, CDR2 YNNKEL (reference sequence). This CDR3 region has 14 residues. The DNA of the CDR3 is TGTGCCAGCAGCCCCGCGGGTGTAGAATATGGCTACACCTTC. The encoded protein is CASSPAGVEYGYTF.

The chain employs TRBV19 and TRBJ1-2; a possible D gene is TRBD1 (6 bases). The CDR3 runs to 15 residues. CDR1 and CDR2 (germline): LNHDA, SQIVND (reference sequence). V was trimmed by 5 bases and J by 4 bases, leaving 17 bases between them. The CDR3 protein is CASSHDRSYAYGYTF. The CDR3 coding sequence is TGTGCCAGTAGTCACGACAGGAGCTACGCCTATGGCTACACCTTC.

The sample holds one count of this clonotype. The rearrangement links TRBV3-1 to TRBJ2-7; the D gene could be TRBD1 or TRBD2 (5 bases each). CDR1 is LGHDT and CDR2 is YNNKEL in the germline V gene (reference sequence). The CDR3 has 15 amino acids. Trimming shortened V by 0 bases and J by 2 bases, and 11 bases separated the two germline ends. This chain's CDR3 is CASSQDLGAPYEQYF. CDR3 bases: TGTGCCAGCAGCCAAGATCTCGGGGCCCCCTACGAGCAGTACTTC.

This chain links TRBV5-6 with TRBJ2-1; D call uncertain. CDR3 length equals 13 residues. Germline CDR1 reads SGHDT; CDR2 reads YYEEEE. Trimming shortened V by 2 bases and J by 4 bases, and 7 bases separated the two germline ends. The CDR3 here is CASSFPRYNEQFF. CDR3 coding DNA: TGTGCCAGCAGCTTTCCTAGGTACAATGAGCAGTTCTTC.

The rearrangement joins TRBV20-1 to TRBJ1-6; D is perhaps TRBD1 (6 bases). V shed 0 bases and J shed 10 bases, with 19 bases lying between them. CDR1 is DFQATT, CDR2 SNEGSKA, per germline (reference sequence). The length of the CDR3 is 16 residues. This CDR3 is CSARDGGAGLGSPLHF. The CDR3, as DNA: TGCAGTGCTAGAGATGGGGGCGCGGGCCTGGGATCACCCCTCCACTTT.

The chain joins TRBV5-1 to TRBJ2-5; TRBD1 is a possible D gene (5 bases). Trimming removed 9 bases from V and 3 bases from J, with 18 bases in between. Germline values: CDR1 SGHRS, CDR2 YFSETQ. The CDR3 consists of 14 residues. CDR3 bases: TGCGCCACCCGTCTGGGGCCTGGAGAAGAGACCCAGTACTTC. It specifies CATRLGPGEETQYF.

This chain joins TRBV29-1 and TRBJ2-3; 11 bases line up with TRBD2. This CDR3 is built from 14 residues. Germline V gene sequence: CDR1 SQVTM, CDR2 ANQGSEA. J lost 1 base, V lost 6 bases, and 3 bases had no gene match. The CDR3 DNA reads as TGCAGCGTGGAGGGACTAGCGGGCACAGATACGCAGTATTTT. It yields the protein CSVEGLAGTDTQYF.

This chain links TRBV4-1 with TRBJ2-7; D might be TRBD1 (6 bases). The V end lost 4 bases, the J end lost 0 bases, and 16 bases lay between the germline ends. Looked up from germline, CDR1 is MGHRA and CDR2 is YSYEKL. There are 16 residues in the CDR3. CDR3 region: CASSPADSIYSYEQYF. The CDR3 nucleotides read TGCGCCAGCAGCCCCGCGGACAGTATCTACTCCTACGAGCAGTACTTC.

The chain couples TRBV29-1 to TRBJ1-1, with TRBD1 as a possible D gene (6 bases). Trimming cost V 1 base and J 3 bases, with 9 bases left between them. The CDR3 is 13 amino acids. Germline loops: CDR1 SQVTM, CDR2 ANQGSEA. The CDR3 region has the DNA TGCAGCGTTGAAGTGTCAGGGGACACTGAAGCTTTCTTT. Translating it yields CSVEVSGDTEAFF.

V and J are TRBV6-5 and TRBJ1-1; weak D call: TRBD1 (5 bases). The germline gives CDR1 MNHEY, CDR2 SVGAGI. Trimming shortened V by 6 bases and J by 2 bases, and 13 bases separated the two germline ends. The CDR3 length is 14 residues. The DNA of the CDR3 is TGTGCCAGCAGCCCCCGGGGGATAAACACTGAAGCTTTCTTT. Amino acid sequence: CASSPRGINTEAFF.

The gene calls are TRBV20-1 and TRBJ2-5; 10 bases align to TRBD2. The CDR3 consists of 15 residues. The V gene's germline CDR1 is DFQATT and CDR2 SNEGSKA (reference sequence). V was pared by 0 bases and J by 2 bases, with 3 bases of the junction left unmatched. In nucleotides, the CDR3 is TGCAGTGCTAGAGACTTACTAGCGGGGCAAGAGACCCAGTACTTC. Translated, it gives CSARDLLAGQETQYF.

The V call is TRBV19, the J call TRBJ2-2; tentatively, D is TRBD2 (5 bases). Germline CDR1 reads LNHDA; CDR2 reads SQIVND (reference sequence). V was pared by 7 bases and J by 0 bases, with 12 bases between. The CDR3 loop spans 15 amino acids. CDR3 in amino acids: CASKAARANTGELFF. The CDR3 region has the DNA TGTGCCAGTAAGGCGGCGCGGGCGAACACCGGGGAGCTGTTTTTT.

The CDR3 is CAWKTNEKLFF. The CDR3 DNA reads TGTGCCTGGAAGACTAATGAAAAACTGTTTTTT. The chain recombines TRBV30 with TRBJ1-4; no definite D call. Germline CDR1 reads GTSNPN; CDR2 reads SVGIG (reference sequence). The CDR3 loop spans 11 amino acids. With 4 bases removed from V and 2 bases from J, the gap between germline ends came to 2 bases.

The chain combines TRBV7-2 with TRBJ2-5; 9 positions agree with TRBD1. Germline loops: CDR1 SGHTA, CDR2 FQGNSA. The V and J ends lost 6 bases and 5 bases, in that order; junction bases with no gene match: 10. The CDR3 has 15 residues. CDR3 sequence reads: CASRARDRDFETQYF. The CDR3 DNA is TGTGCCAGCAGGGCCCGGGACAGGGATTTTGAGACCCAGTACTTC.

The chain combines TRBV3-1 with TRBJ1-1; D gene ambiguous. V shed 0 bases and J shed 2 bases, with 10 bases lying between them. The CDR3 is made up of 15 amino acids. Germline assignment: CDR1 LGHDT and CDR2 YNNKEL (reference sequence). CDR3 protein: CASSQDPSPNTEAFF. CDR3 coding DNA: TGTGCCAGCAGCCAAGATCCCTCCCCCAACACTGAAGCTTTCTTT.

The V call is TRBV13, the J call TRBJ1-1; 7 nucleotides align to TRBD1. Germline trimming cut 5 bases from V and 4 bases from J; bases unmatched to any gene: 10. The CDR3 consists of 15 residues. In germline, CDR1 is PRHDT, CDR2 FYEKMQ (reference sequence). As DNA, the CDR3 is TGTGCCAGCAGCGTTCAGACAGGGTTGATCACTGAAGCTTTCTTT. This sequence encodes CASSVQTGLITEAFF.

The chain couples TRBV20-1 to TRBJ2-2; either TRBD1 or TRBD2 may fit D (5 bases each). The germline V and J ends were trimmed by 4 bases and 5 bases, with 11 bases remaining between them. The germline V gene has CDR1 DFQATT and CDR2 SNEGSKA (reference sequence). The CDR3 length is 13 residues. The CDR3 protein is CSATGTKTGELFF. The DNA for the CDR3 is TGCAGTGCTACAGGGACCAAGACCGGGGAGCTGTTTTTT.

V gene TRBV10-3 combines with J gene TRBJ2-2; D not certain. The V gene lost 7 bases and the J gene lost 0 bases, with 12 bases spanning the gap. Germline loops: CDR1 ENHRY, CDR2 SYGVKD. This CDR3 region has 15 residues. This CDR3 reads CAITSRGPNTGELFF. The CDR3 DNA sequence: TGTGCCATCACCTCTCGCGGCCCGAACACCGGGGAGCTGTTTTTT.

The chain links TRBV29-1 to TRBJ2-4; unclear D gene. Trimming cost V 5 bases and J 0 bases, with 5 bases left between them. Germline V gives CDR1 SQVTM, CDR2 ANQGSEA. There are 12 residues in the CDR3. CDR3 coding DNA: TGCAGCGTTTTTGGAGCCAAAAACATTCAGTACTTC. Translating gives CSVFGAKNIQYF. The full variable domain, with the rest looked up from reference TRBV29-1 and TRBJ2-4, is SAVISQKPSRDICQRGTSLTIQCQVDSQVTMMFWYRQQPGQSLTLIATANQGSEATYESGFVIDKFPISRPNLTFSTLTVSNMSPEDSSIYLCSVFGAKNIQYFGAGTRLSVL.

The DNA of the CDR3 is TGCGCCAGCAGCCCCGGCCATGGGGACAGCTCCTACGAGCAGTACTTC. Amino acids: CASSPGHGDSSYEQYF. The V and J genes are TRBV5-1 and TRBJ2-7; 7 bases are shared with TRBD1. CDR1 is SGHRS, CDR2 YFSETQ, per germline. The CDR3 spans 16 residues. V shed 4 bases and J 0 bases; nucleotides not matched to a gene: 10. Full variable domain (outside the CDR3, taken from reference TRBV5-1 and TRBJ2-7): KAGVTQTPRYLIKTRGQQVTLSCSPISGHRSVSWYQQTPGQGLQFLFEYFSETQRNKGNFPGRFSGRQFSNSRSEMNVSTLELGDSALYLCASSPGHGDSSYEQYFGPGTRLTVT.

The chain has TRBV20-1 and TRBJ1-1, with a possible D match to TRBD1 (5 bases). Germline-derived CDR1 and CDR2 are DFQATT and SNEGSKA (reference sequence). The CDR3 is made up of 13 amino acids. Trimming shortened V by 4 bases and J by 5 bases, and 14 bases separated the two germline ends. The CDR3 bases are TGCAGTGCTAAGGGCCAGGGTCGGACTGAAGCTTTCTTT. Amino acids: CSAKGQGRTEAFF.

The chain has TRBV3-1 and TRBJ2-7; possible D gene TRBD1, 6 bases. The germline CDR1 and CDR2 sequences are LGHDT and YNNKEL (reference sequence). The CDR3 is 15 amino acids. V lost 9 bases to trimming and J lost 3 bases, with 21 bases between them. The CDR3 DNA follows: TGTGCCAGACTGGGGCAGGGGTTCTCTCGCTACGAGCAGTACGTC. This gives the protein CARLGQGFSRYEQYV.

The chain joins TRBV27 to TRBJ2-7; D is undetermined. The CDR3 is made up of 12 amino acids. Looked up from germline, CDR1 is MNHEY and CDR2 is SMNVEV (reference sequence). The V end lost 8 bases, the J end lost 4 bases, and 12 bases lay between the germline ends. Here the CDR3 reads CASPPGVYEQYV. The CDR3 DNA reads as TGTGCCAGCCCCCCCGGAGTTTACGAGCAGTACGTC.

The rearrangement links TRBV2 to TRBJ2-7; D might be TRBD2 (5 bases). The CDR3 contains 11 residues. Germline lookup yields CDR1 SNHLY and CDR2 FYNNEI. V lost 8 bases and J lost 4, with 9 bases in between. In DNA, the CDR3 is TGTGCCAGCGTGAGGGTATACGAGCAGTACTTC. It codes for CASVRVYEQYF.

The genes are TRBV16 and TRBJ1-2; tentatively, D is TRBD1 (6 bases). Germline V gives CDR1 KGHSY, CDR2 FQNENV. The CDR3 spans 14 residues. V shed 1 base and J shed 4 bases, with 10 bases lying between them. DNA for the CDR3: TGTGCCAGCAGCCAATTCCAGGACAGCTATGGCTACACCTTC. This gives the protein CASSQFQDSYGYTF.

In nucleotides, the CDR3 is TGTGCCAGCAGTGAAGTCTCCGGGACAGCCGTTGCCCAGCATTTT. Its protein product is CASSEVSGTAVAQHF. This chain links TRBV6-1 with TRBJ1-5, with 7 bases lining up with TRBD1. The CDR3 is 15 residues long. Germline CDR1 and CDR2: MNHNS and SASEGT. Unmatched junction bases numbered 11, after V lost 1 base and J lost 11 bases.

V usage is TRBV20-1 and J usage is TRBJ2-4; the D is unclear. The germline V gene encodes CDR1 DFQATT and CDR2 SNEGSKA (reference sequence). The CDR3 totals 13 residues. The V end was cut by 1 base, the J end by 5 bases, with 9 bases between. CDR3 in amino acids: CSARVPAQNIQYF. The CDR3 coding sequence is TGCAGTGCTAGAGTCCCGGCCCAAAACATTCAGTACTTC.

The CDR3 nucleotides are TGTGCCAGCAGCCAAGTTTGGGACAGGGTAGCTTTCTTT. It encodes CASSQVWDRVAFF. The chain recombines TRBV3-1 with TRBJ1-1; TRBD1 aligns across 9 bases. The CDR3 is made up of 13 amino acids. From germline, CDR1 is LGHDT and CDR2 YNNKEL (reference sequence). The junction had 4 bases not matched to a gene; V was cut back by 1 base and J by 10 bases. The whole variable domain, filled in from reference TRBV3-1 and TRBJ1-1, reads DTAVSQTPKYLVTQMGNDKSIKCEQNLGHDTMYWYKQDSKKFLKIMFSYNNKELIINETVPNRFSPKSPDKAHLNLHINSLELGDSAVYFCASSQVWDRVAFFGQGTRLTVV.